This T cell receptor beta chain came from a study of blood T cell repertoires in COVID-19. Study-wide context: The United States, Italy and Spain supplied acute and convalescent COVID-19 samples. In each case, the material was cDNA or gDNA derived from T cells, B-cell-depleted T cells, or PBMCs.

In the source study's methods: From reference gene primer amplification, estimates of nucleated cell counts were derived. Sequencing was performed with immunoSEQ multiplex PCR; in TCRdb, only in-frame clones are kept and a portion is missing. V and J calls plus clone size are reproduced from that table; the DNA served to infer D and trimming. The top ten hold around a tenth of the sample, which has about 97,000 clones, around 87% seen once. The CDR3 extends over 15 amino acids. Germline V gene lookup returns CDR1 MDHEN and CDR2 SYDVKM. J gave up 4 bases and V 4 bases, and 9 bases lay outside the gene matches.

The receptor's source is a woman aged 30 to 39 with acute or convalescent COVID-19. Sequences were obtained from peripheral blood. The gene calls are TRBV28 and TRBJ1-1; 7 bases fit TRBD1. CDR3 sequence: CASSWIQGSGTEAFF. The CDR3 bases are TGTGCCAGCAGTTGGATACAGGGGAGCGGCACTGAAGCTTTCTTT.